What follows are 7 T cell receptor beta chains derived from one specimen sequenced in a study of blood T cell repertoires in COVID-19 (TCRdb year 2020). Library method: the immunoSEQ multiplex PCR assay. Entries here come from immuneACCESS through TCRdb and include only in-frame sequences with V and J called. Some clones fail to appear in such tables; in the studies checked, an unresolved V gene covers under half of the shortfall, and the cause of the remainder is unknown. The sample table contains about 230,000 clones; only one count was recorded for approximately 88% of them. About 2.5% of the sample belongs to the ten largest clones. Sequenced: PBMCs or T cells enriched from blood (not recorded which). All receptors derive from a woman in her forties with acute COVID-19.

The rearrangement uses TRBV5-1 and TRBJ1-2, with 8 nucleotides matching TRBD1. CDR1 is SGHRS, CDR2 YFSETQ, per germline. V lost 4 bases to trimming and J lost 1 base; unmatched junction nucleotides: 3. This CDR3 is built from 14 residues. The CDR3 DNA is TGCGCCAGCAGCACAGACAGGGGTAACTATGGCTACACCTTC. Encoded protein: CASSTDRGNYGYTF.

This rearrangement joins TRBV30 to TRBJ1-1; D unclear. This CDR3 is 13 amino acids long. Germline assignment: CDR1 GTSNPN and CDR2 SVGIG (reference sequence). V lost 1 base to trimming and J lost 6 bases, with 12 bases between them. CDR3 DNA: TGTGCCTGGAGTGGAGACGGGATAGCTGAAGCTTTCTTT. Its protein is CAWSGDGIAEAFF.

The J gene is TRBJ1-2, the V gene TRBV6-2 or TRBV6-3; D possibly corresponds to TRBD1 (6 bases). Between the trimmed V and J ends, which lost 0 bases and 4 bases, there was a span of 12 bases. Per germline, CDR1 MNHEY and CDR2 SVGEGT. CDR3 length equals 15 residues. CDR3 coding DNA: TGTGCCAGCAGTTACTCCAGGACAGACGTCTATGGCTACACCTTC. As protein: CASSYSRTDVYGYTF.

V gene TRBV4-3 combines with J gene TRBJ1-2; no clear D. V lost 0 bases and J lost 4, with 6 bases in between. This CDR3 contains 13 residues. Germline V CDR1 and CDR2: LGHNA, YSLEER. CDR3 residues: CASSQDPVYGYTF. The CDR3 nucleotides are TGCGCCAGCAGCCAAGATCCGGTCTATGGCTACACCTTC.

The CDR3 DNA sequence: TGCGCCAGCAGCCAACTAGGAGAGACCCAGTACTTC. Protein sequence: CASSQLGETQYF. V is TRBV5-1 and J is TRBJ2-5; TRBD2 might be the D (5 bases). In germline, CDR1 is SGHRS, CDR2 YFSETQ. Trimming removed 4 bases from V and 4 bases from J, with 8 bases in between. The CDR3 contains 12 residues.

The rearrangement links TRBV4-1 to TRBJ1-2; 7 nucleotides match TRBD1. J gave up 0 bases and V 2 bases, and 3 bases lay outside the gene matches. Germline CDR1 is MGHRA and CDR2 is YSYEKL. The CDR3 extends over 15 amino acids. This CDR3 reads CASSQRGTANYGYTF. DNA for the CDR3: TGCGCCAGCAGCCAAAGGGGGACAGCTAACTATGGCTACACCTTC.

The chain links TRBV7-2 to TRBJ1-5; D remains ambiguous. Between the trimmed V and J ends, which lost 5 bases and 10 bases, there was a span of 12 bases. From germline, CDR1 is SGHTA and CDR2 FQGNSA. This CDR3 region has 12 residues. DNA of the CDR3: TGTGCCAGCAGCCCACCTGGGAGACCCCAGCATTTT. This sequence encodes CASSPPGRPQHF.